This T cell receptor beta chain stems from a study of OX40 agonist ivuxolimab in advanced cancers. Overall study context: Ivuxolimab is an agonistic anti-OX40 (CD134) antibody, and patients were treated with it.

In germline, CDR1 is MNHNY, CDR2 SVGAGI (reference sequence). This CDR3 is 15 amino acids long. Unmatched junction bases numbered 9, after V lost 6 bases and J lost 2 bases. Produced via immunoSEQ multiplex PCR; TCRdb's table is partial and in-frame only. The sample consists of about 33,000 clones, about nine tenths of them appearing once. Sequencing used CD4+ or CD8+ T cells sorted from blood, obtained in a trial of the OX40 agonist ivuxolimab. This sequence originates from an adult with an advanced solid tumor such as melanoma, head and neck, liver or kidney cancer. The rearrangement joins TRBV6-6 to TRBJ2-7, with TRBD2 matching over 8 bases. In DNA, the CDR3 is TGTGCCAGCAGCCTTACGGGAGGGAAAACCTACGAGCAGTACTTC. Residues: CASSLTGGKTYEQYF.